The rows below give T cell receptor beta chains drawn from one sample of a study of T cells after yellow fever vaccination. TCRdb passed the 5' RACE reads through MiXCR, listing each CDR3 protein once. The sample includes 550,000 to 750,000 distinct CDR3 sequences, approximately 13% seen only once; the top ten take roughly an eighth. The sample consisted of PBMCs, taken on the day of the yellow fever booster vaccination. The receptors originated from a man under 40 who received the YFV17D yellow fever vaccine. CDR3s include the opening cysteine and the closing phenylalanine or tryptophan. The D gene is left open where the match is weak. A row's size may be missing; if present it is once, few, many or a size class.

>few|TRBJ2-7|TRBV18|TRBD1
TGTGCCAGCTCACTAAGGAGACAGGGCTCCTACGAGCAGTACTTC
CASSLRRQGSYEQYF
>-|TRBJ2-7|TRBV9|-
TGTGCCAGCAGCGTAGGTCAGCGGACTTACGAGCAGTACTTC
CASSVGQRTYEQYF
>-|TRBJ1-2|TRBV7-2|TRBD1
TGTGCCAGCAGCTTAGGGCCACCGGGACAGGGGGACTATGGCTACACCTTC
CASSLGPPGQGDYGYTF
>-|TRBJ2-3|TRBV28|-
TGTGCCAGCAGTCTCACCTCTCCCTGGGAGTTGGGGGATACGCAGTATTTT
CASSLTSPWELGDTQYF
>few|TRBJ2-1|TRBV5-1|TRBD1
TGCGCCAGCAGCTTAGAGGGGGCGGTTGAGCAGTTCTTC
CASSLEGAVEQFF
>few|TRBJ2-7|TRBV5-4|-
TGTGCCAGCAGCTCGACCGCGGAGCAGGGGTACGAGCAGTACTTC
CASSSTAEQGYEQYF
>few|TRBJ2-3|TRBV12-3/TRBV12-4|-
TGTGCCAGCAGCTCTAGCATTAGCACAGATACGCAGTATTTT
CASSSSISTDTQYF
>few|TRBJ1-1|TRBV29-1|-
TGCAGCGTTGAGAGACAGACGAACACTGAAGCTTTCTTT
CSVERQTNTEAFF
>-|TRBJ2-1|TRBV3-1|TRBD2
TGTGCCAGCAGCCGGAGCGGGAGGGCCATTACGCGTGAGCAGTTCTTC
CASSRSGRAITREQFF
>few|TRBJ2-2|TRBV10-3|-
TGTGCCACCCTCCGTGGGCGGGACACCGGGGAGCTGTTTTTT
CATLRGRDTGELFF
>few|TRBJ1-5|TRBV20-1|-
TGCAGTGCTACAGGGGCGGGGAGGGATGTCGGCAATCAGCCCCAGCATTTT
CSATGAGRDVGNQPQHF
>few|TRBJ2-7|TRBV28|-
TGTGCCAGCAGTCCTACTATTTTGGGCAGGGGAGTCTCCTACGAGCAGTACTTC
CASSPTILGRGVSYEQYF
>-|TRBJ2-3|TRBV5-1|TRBD2
TGCGCCAGCAGCTTGTCCCAAGCGGGAGCAGATACGCAGTATTTT
CASSLSQAGADTQYF
>few|TRBJ2-6|TRBV5-1|TRBD1
TGCGCCAGCAGCTGGAACCCCTCCGGGACAGGAACTGGGGCCAACGTCCTGACTTTC
CASSWNPSGTGTGANVLTF
>-|TRBJ2-1|TRBV7-2|-
TGTGCCAGCAGCTTAGCGGTACACTACAATGAGCAGTTCTTC
CASSLAVHYNEQFF
>few|TRBJ2-1|TRBV7-9|-
TGTGCCAGCAGCTTAAGTCTGCGGCTGGCCCCCTACAATGAGCAGTTCTTC
CASSLSLRLAPYNEQFF
>-|TRBJ2-1|TRBV13|-
TGTGCCAGCAGCTTCGGGCAGGGGCATGAGCAGTTCTTC
CASSFGQGHEQFF
>-|TRBJ2-7|TRBV7-2|TRBD1
TGTGCCAGCAGCACACAGGGGGCATCGTCCTACGAGCAGTACTTC
CASSTQGASSYEQYF
>few|TRBJ2-3|TRBV6-5|-
TGTGCCAGCAGTTACGACCCAACAGGCACAGATACGCAGTATTTT
CASSYDPTGTDTQYF
>-|TRBJ2-3|TRBV5-1|-
TGCGCCAGCAGAAATCCGGGACAAGGTGATACGCAGTATTTT
CASRNPGQGDTQYF
>once|TRBJ2-5|TRBV28|TRBD2
TGTGCCAGCAGTTTAGGCGGTCGGGGGGGCACAGAGACCCAGTACTTC
CASSLGGRGGTETQYF
>many|TRBJ2-7|TRBV11-2|TRBD1
TGTGCCAGCAGCCTCGACAGGGGCTACGAGCAGTACTTC
CASSLDRGYEQYF
>few|TRBJ1-1|TRBV7-2|-
TGTGCCAGCAGAGCCCAGAGCATGAACACTGAAGCTTTCTTT
CASRAQSMNTEAFF
>-|TRBJ2-5|TRBV12-3/TRBV12-4|-
TGTGCCAGCAGTTTAGTGATGGGGGGATCGGAGACCCAGTACTTC
CASSLVMGGSETQYF
>few|TRBJ2-1|TRBV21-1|-
TGTGCCAGCACCTCCCGCACGCCGATGAGCGGCTTAAGCTCCTACAATGAGCAGTTCTTC
CASTSRTPMSGLSSYNEQFF
>-|TRBJ2-1|TRBV6-1|TRBD2
TGTGCCAGCAAACAGGTGACTAGCGGTTATGAGCAGTTCTTC
CASKQVTSGYEQFF
>few|TRBJ2-7|TRBV11-2|-
TGTGCCAGCAGCTCCCCGGTCCTGATTAGCGGCACCGGAGGAGAGCAGTACTTC
CASSSPVLISGTGGEQYF
>-|TRBJ2-1|TRBV29-1|-
TGCAGCGTTGTGCCGTCTCGGTGGTCCTCCTACAATGAGCAGTTCTTC
CSVVPSRWSSYNEQFF
>many|TRBJ2-7|TRBV7-6|TRBD1
TGTGCCAGCAGCTTAGAGGACAGGGGGCGGGAGCAGTACTTC
CASSLEDRGREQYF
>-|TRBJ2-1|TRBV7-9|-
TGTGCCAGCAGCCCACCCGTGGACTCCTACAATGAGCAGTTCTTC
CASSPPVDSYNEQFF
>-|TRBJ2-2|TRBV19|-
TGTGCCAGTGTAGTTTCCGGAAGGGGGGCCGGGGAGCTGTTTTTT
CASVVSGRGAGELFF
>-|TRBJ2-2|TRBV6-4|-
TGTGCCAGCAGTGACTCTTCTGCCGCCGGGGAGCTGTTTTTT
CASSDSSAAGELFF
>-|TRBJ2-1|TRBV7-2|-
TGTGCCAGCAGCACGGACGTTAGCTCCTACAATGAGCAGTTCTTC
CASSTDVSSYNEQFF
>-|TRBJ1-2|TRBV6-2/TRBV6-3|-
TGTGCCAGCAGTTACCGTGAGGGCTACACCTTC
CASSYREGYTF
>few|TRBJ2-7|TRBV20-1|TRBD2
TGCAGTGCCAGCAAAAGCGGGATAAGCTCCTACGAGCAGTACTTC
CSASKSGISSYEQYF
>few|TRBJ2-5|TRBV5-1|-
TGCGCCAGCAGCGACCCACAGGGACCAGAGACCCAGTACTTC
CASSDPQGPETQYF
>few|TRBJ2-1|TRBV20-1|TRBD2
TGCAGTGCTAGCCCCCTGTCATCTAGCGGGAGGGTCAATGAGCAGTTCTTC
CSASPLSSSGRVNEQFF
>-|TRBJ2-3|TRBV7-9|-
TGTGCCAGCATCGGAAGCGAAAGCACAGATACGCAGTATTTT
CASIGSESTDTQYF
>-|TRBJ2-3|TRBV24-1|TRBD2
TGTGGCACCAGTTATCTCCTGGGACTAGCGGGAGTGGTCACAGATACGCAGTATTTT
CGTSYLLGLAGVVTDTQYF
>-|TRBJ2-7|TRBV28|TRBD1
TGTGCCAGCAGTTCGGGACAGGGAATGGGCGAGCAGTACTTC
CASSSGQGMGEQYF
>-|TRBJ2-7|TRBV20-1|-
TGCAGTGCTTTAGGTGGGCCTAGCAATGATTACGAGCAGTACTTC
CSALGGPSNDYEQYF
>many|TRBJ1-2|TRBV6-5|TRBD1
TGTGCCAGCAGCGCCAAGGGGGCAGGGCGGATGGCGGGCTACACCTTC
CASSAKGAGRMAGYTF
>-|TRBJ1-1|TRBV27|-
TGTGCCAGCAGTTTGGTTAGGAACACTGAAGCTTTCTTT
CASSLVRNTEAFF
>few|TRBJ2-3|TRBV7-2|TRBD2
TGTGCCAGCAGCCTAGCGGGAGGATGGGATACGCAGTATTTT
CASSLAGGWDTQYF
>few|TRBJ2-1|TRBV19|-
TGTGCCAGTAGTATAGAGGGGCGGGGGCATGAGCAGTTCTTC
CASSIEGRGHEQFF
>-|TRBJ2-2|TRBV19|-
TGTGCCAGTACTCGGGACGGGAACACCGGGGAGCTGTTTTTT
CASTRDGNTGELFF
>-|TRBJ2-6|TRBV12-3/TRBV12-4|-
TGTGCCAGCAGTTTATGGGCCTCTGGGGCCAACGTCCTGACTTTC
CASSLWASGANVLTF
>few|TRBJ1-1|TRBV2|-
TGTGCCACCAGGTTCCAAGACACTGAAGCTTTCTTT
CATRFQDTEAFF
>-|TRBJ2-7|TRBV6-6|-
TGTGCCAGCAGTCCAAGAACCTACGAGCAGTACTTC
CASSPRTYEQYF